The following is a T cell receptor (beta chain) sequence with its context. Clones were read by immunoSEQ multiplex PCR, and TCRdb kept only the in-frame ones, dropping some. The table shows a few million clones, with roughly 93% occurring only once. CD45RO-negative, CCR7-positively selected cells formed the naive CD8 fraction, excluding terminally differentiated effector memory CD45RA+ cells. This sample was taken from a study of shared clonotypes between healthy human individuals. The wider study: There were three CD4 naive, three CD4 memory, two CD8 naive and one CD8 memory plates per donor.

The CDR3 is made up of 16 amino acids. The V gene's germline CDR1 is SGDLS and CDR2 YYNGEE. V was trimmed by 1 base and J by 0 bases, leaving 14 bases between them. This receptor was identified in a man between 18 and 35 years old in good health. Some clones in this sample may be carry-over from other donors' samples. The V call is TRBV9, the J call TRBJ2-7; perhaps TRBD1 as D (5 bases). Sequencing was carried out using naive CD8+ T cells from PBMCs. The CDR3 loop is CASSVSQGESSYEQYF. Written as DNA, the CDR3 is TGTGCCAGCAGCGTAAGTCAGGGCGAAAGCTCCTACGAGCAGTACTTC.